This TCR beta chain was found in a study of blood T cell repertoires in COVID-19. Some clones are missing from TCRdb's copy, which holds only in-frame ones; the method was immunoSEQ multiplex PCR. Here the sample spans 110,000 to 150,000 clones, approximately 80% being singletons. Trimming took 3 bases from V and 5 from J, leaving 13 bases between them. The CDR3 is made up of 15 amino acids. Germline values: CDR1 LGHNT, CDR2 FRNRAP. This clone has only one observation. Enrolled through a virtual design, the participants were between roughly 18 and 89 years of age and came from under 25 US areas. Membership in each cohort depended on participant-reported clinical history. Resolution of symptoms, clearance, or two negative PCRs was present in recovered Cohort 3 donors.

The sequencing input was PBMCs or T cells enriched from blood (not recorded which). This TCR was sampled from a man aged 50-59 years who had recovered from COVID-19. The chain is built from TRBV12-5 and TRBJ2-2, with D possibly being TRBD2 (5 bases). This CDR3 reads CASGFSPGRTGELFF. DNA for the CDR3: TGTGCTAGTGGTTTTTCACCGGGAAGGACCGGGGAGCTGTTTTTT.